This record covers a single T cell receptor beta chain. No antigen is known for it. Different DNA sequences within this sample yield the same CDR3. The data were taken from a study of cytomegalovirus exposure and HLA in healthy donors. Findings and caveats of the study: What was likely a sequencing artifact was a cluster of highly shared sequence variants. In a later analysis, TCR beta V- and J-gene trimming was associated with a missense DCLRE1C variant.

The germline CDR1 and CDR2 sequences are LNHDA and SQIVND (reference sequence). The CDR3 covers 13 residues. V was clipped by 6 bases and J by 1 base, with 4 bases between them. PCR involved 60 Vbeta and 13 Jbeta primers. Assay used: immunoSEQ multiplex PCR; TCRdb lists only in-frame clones, some missing. The sample yields around 120,000 clones, approximately 70% seen once. This chain connects TRBV19 to TRBJ2-6; D gene unclear. Sequences were obtained from PBMCs. The TCR comes from a man aged 40-49 years in good health and CMV-seropositive. The DNA for the CDR3 is TGTGCCAGTAGCCAGTCTGGGGCCAACGTCCTGACTTTC. Residues: CASSQSGANVLTF.